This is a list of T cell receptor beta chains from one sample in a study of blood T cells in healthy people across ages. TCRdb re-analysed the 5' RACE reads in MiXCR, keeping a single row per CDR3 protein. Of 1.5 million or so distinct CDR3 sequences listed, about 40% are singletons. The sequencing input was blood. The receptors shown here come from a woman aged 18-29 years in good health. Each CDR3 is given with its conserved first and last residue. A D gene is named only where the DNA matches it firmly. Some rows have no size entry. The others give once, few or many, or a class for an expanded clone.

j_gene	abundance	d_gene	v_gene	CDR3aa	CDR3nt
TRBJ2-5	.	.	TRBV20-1	CSARVPSWLQETQYF	TGCAGTGCTAGAGTACCCTCTTGGCTTCAAGAGACCCAGTACTTC
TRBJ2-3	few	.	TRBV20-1	CSARDAGWITDTQYF	TGCAGTGCTAGAGACGCCGGTTGGATCACAGATACGCAGTATTTT
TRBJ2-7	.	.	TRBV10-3	CAISESSNANEQYF	TGTGCCATCAGTGAGTCGAGTAATGCTAACGAGCAGTACTTC
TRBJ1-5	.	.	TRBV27	CASAGRGGNQPQHF	TGTGCCAGCGCCGGGAGAGGGGGTAATCAGCCCCAGCATTTT
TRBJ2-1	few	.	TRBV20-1	CSRGGQGTYNEQFF	TGCAGTCGCGGGGGCCAGGGGACCTACAATGAGCAGTTCTTC
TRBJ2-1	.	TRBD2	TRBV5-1	CASSLVPSGEREQFF	TGCGCCAGCAGCTTGGTACCTAGCGGGGAACGTGAGCAGTTCTTC
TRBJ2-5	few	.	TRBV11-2	CASSTTRETQYF	TGTGCCAGCAGCACCACGAGGGAGACCCAGTACTTC
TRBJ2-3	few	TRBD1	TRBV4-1	CASSDRGWGTDTQYF	TGCGCCAGCAGCGACAGGGGATGGGGCACAGATACGCAGTATTTT
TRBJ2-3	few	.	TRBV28	CASSSLRGRTDTQYF	TGTGCCAGCAGTTCTTTACGCGGCCGGACAGATACGCAGTATTTT
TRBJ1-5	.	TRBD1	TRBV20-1	CSTSQGSNQPQHF	TGCAGTACCTCACAGGGGAGCAATCAGCCCCAGCATTTT
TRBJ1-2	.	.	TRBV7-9	CASTQGGEGYTF	TGTGCCAGCACCCAAGGAGGGGAAGGCTACACCTTC
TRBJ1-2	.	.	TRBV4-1	CASSQETQASHGYTF	TGCGCCAGCAGCCAAGAGACCCAGGCCAGCCACGGCTACACCTTC
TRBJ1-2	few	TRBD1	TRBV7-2	CASSLGGTAPYGYTF	TGTGCCAGCAGCTTAGGCGGGACAGCACCCTATGGCTACACCTTC
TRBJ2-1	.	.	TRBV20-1	CSARDLRYEQFF	TGCAGTGCTAGAGATCTGCGCTATGAGCAGTTCTTC
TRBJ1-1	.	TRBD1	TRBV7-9	CATDPGTGNTEAFF	TGTGCCACCGACCCTGGGACAGGGAACACTGAAGCTTTCTTT
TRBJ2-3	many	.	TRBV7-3	CASSLIRGAADTQYF	TGTGCCAGCAGCTTAATCCGGGGGGCGGCAGATACGCAGTATTTT
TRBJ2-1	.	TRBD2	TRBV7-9	CASPPTRLAGGAYNEQFF	TGTGCCAGCCCCCCCACCCGACTAGCGGGAGGTGCCTACAATGAGCAGTTCTTC
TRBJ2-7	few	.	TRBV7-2	CASSLAPGTSYEQYF	TGTGCCAGCAGCTTGGCCCCAGGCACTAGCTACGAGCAGTACTTC
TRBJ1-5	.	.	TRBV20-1	CSARGIPEGPNQPQHF	TGCAGTGCTAGAGGCATCCCCGAAGGGCCCAATCAGCCCCAGCATTTT
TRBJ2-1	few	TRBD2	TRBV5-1	CASSSGTSGPSDEQFF	TGCGCCAGCAGCTCCGGGACTAGCGGGCCGTCGGATGAGCAGTTCTTC
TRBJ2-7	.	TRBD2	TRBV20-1	CSAYTSGSYSYNEQYF	TGCAGTGCTTACACTAGCGGGAGCTACTCCTACAATGAGCAGTACTTC
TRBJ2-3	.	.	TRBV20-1	CSAGDGGADTQYF	TGCAGTGCTGGGGACGGCGGGGCAGATACGCAGTATTTT
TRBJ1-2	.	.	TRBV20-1	CSASALGAGYTF	TGCAGTGCTAGTGCCCTCGGGGCCGGCTACACCTTC
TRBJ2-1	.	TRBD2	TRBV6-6	CASSEGLAGGHNEQFF	TGTGCCAGCAGCGAAGGACTAGCGGGGGGCCACAATGAGCAGTTCTTC
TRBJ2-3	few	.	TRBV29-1	CSVGGRGGTPLNTDTQYF	TGCAGCGTTGGGGGGAGGGGGGGGACCCCATTAAACACAGATACGCAGTATTTT
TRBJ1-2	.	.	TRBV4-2	CASSQVWGANYGYTF	TGTGCCAGCAGCCAAGTATGGGGGGCGAACTATGGCTACACCTTC
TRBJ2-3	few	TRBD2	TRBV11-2	CASSSAPRGVDTQYF	TGTGCCAGCAGCTCGGCTCCGCGGGGGGTGGATACGCAGTATTTT
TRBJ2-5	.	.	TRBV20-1	CSARDLQRYQEIQYF	TGCAGTGCTAGAGATTTACAGAGGTACCAAGAGATCCAGTACTTC
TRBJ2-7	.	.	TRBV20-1	CSARDSAVPNLVSYEQYF	TGCAGTGCTAGAGACAGCGCCGTACCAAACTTAGTTTCCTACGAGCAGTACTTC
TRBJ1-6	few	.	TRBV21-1	CASSKGPHRGGYSPLHF	TGTGCCAGCAGCAAAGGGCCTCACAGGGGAGGTTATTCACCCCTCCACTTT
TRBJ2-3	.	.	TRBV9	CASSAWASTDTQYF	TGTGCCAGCAGCGCGTGGGCTAGCACAGATACGCAGTATTTT
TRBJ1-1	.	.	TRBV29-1	CSVDGVMNTEAFF	TGCAGCGTTGACGGGGTTATGAACACTGAAGCTTTCTTT
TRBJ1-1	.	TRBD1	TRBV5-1	CASSSEGGLSEAFF	TGCGCCAGCAGCTCGGAAGGGGGCCTTTCTGAAGCTTTCTTT
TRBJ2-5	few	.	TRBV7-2	CASSKPGPGETQYF	TGTGCCAGCAGCAAACCGGGCCCAGGAGAGACCCAGTACTTC
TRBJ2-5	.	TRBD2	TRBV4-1	CASLPGLAAVSNEQYF	TGCGCCAGCCTTCCCGGACTAGCGGCCGTTTCCAATGAGCAGTACTTC
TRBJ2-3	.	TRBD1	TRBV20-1	CSAGDRGGFWQYF	TGCAGTGCTGGGGACAGGGGAGGCTTTTGGCAGTATTTT
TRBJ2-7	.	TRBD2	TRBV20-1	CSAGRGLVVTYEQYF	TGCAGTGCTGGGCGAGGACTAGTGGTTACCTACGAGCAGTACTTC
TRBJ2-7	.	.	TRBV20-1	CSAMGGGSYNEQYF	TGCAGTGCTATGGGGGGGGGCTCCTACAATGAGCAGTACTTC
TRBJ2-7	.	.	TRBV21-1	CASSKVGTSGRAGTYEQYF	TGTGCCAGCAGCAAGGTGGGGACTAGCGGGAGGGCCGGAACCTACGAGCAGTACTTC
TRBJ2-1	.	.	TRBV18	CASSPTRYNEQFF	TGTGCCAGCTCACCTACCCGGTACAATGAGCAGTTCTTC
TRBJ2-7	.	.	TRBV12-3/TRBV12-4	CASSFYGKSYEQYF	TGTGCCAGCAGTTTCTACGGGAAAAGCTACGAGCAGTACTTC
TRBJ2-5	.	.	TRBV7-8	CASSPVREEETQYF	TGTGCCAGCAGCCCCGTCAGGGAGGAAGAGACCCAGTACTTC
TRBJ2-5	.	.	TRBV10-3	CAIRGHNQETQYF	TGTGCCATCAGAGGACATAACCAAGAGACCCAGTACTTC
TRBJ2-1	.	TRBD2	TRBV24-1	CATSDWARGEDNEQFF	TGTGCCACCAGTGATTGGGCCCGGGGGGAGGACAATGAGCAGTTCTTC
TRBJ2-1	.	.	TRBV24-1	CATSDSGTGSAYNEQFF	TGTGCCACCAGTGATTCCGGGACGGGCAGCGCCTACAATGAGCAGTTCTTC
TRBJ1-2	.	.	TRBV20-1	CSASDKQNDYGYTF	TGCAGTGCTAGCGACAAACAGAATGACTATGGCTACACCTTC
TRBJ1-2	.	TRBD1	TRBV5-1	CASSFDRADGYTF	TGCGCCAGCAGCTTTGACAGGGCAGATGGCTACACCTTC
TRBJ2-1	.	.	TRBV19	CASRLPGDNEQFF	TGTGCCAGTAGGTTACCGGGGGACAATGAGCAGTTCTTC